This entry lists 22 T cell receptor beta chains sequenced from one sample in a study of cytomegalovirus exposure and HLA in healthy donors. The PCR contained 60 Vbeta and 13 Jbeta primers. TCRdb's copy holds only in-frame clones and misses some; the assay was immunoSEQ multiplex PCR. This repertoire shows fewer than 250,000 clones, more than 75% found once; its top ten account for around 3.7%. The sample taken for sequencing was PBMCs. Receptors were obtained from a middle-aged man in good health and CMV-seropositive.

The chain joins TRBV5-4 to TRBJ2-7; TRBD1 matches at 7 bases. This CDR3 spans 17 amino acids. V lost 4 bases to trimming and J lost 2 bases; unmatched junction nucleotides: 15. Per the germline V gene, CDR1 is SGHNT and CDR2 is YYREEE (reference sequence). The CDR3 loop is CASSPRTGRNGAYEQYF. The DNA of the CDR3 is TGTGCCAGCAGCCCTCGGACAGGACGTAATGGGGCCTACGAGCAGTACTTC.

The rearrangement joins TRBV5-6 to TRBJ2-6, with 10 bases matching TRBD1. The V and J ends lost 0 bases and 2 bases, in that order; junction bases with no gene match: 2. Per germline, CDR1 SGHDT and CDR2 YYEEEE. CDR3 size: 17 residues. The CDR3 spells CASSLVGTGAGANVLTF. The CDR3 DNA follows: TGTGCCAGCAGCTTGGTGGGGACAGGGGCTGGGGCCAACGTCCTGACTTTC.

The gene calls are TRBV7-2 and TRBJ1-1, with no clear D. V was clipped by 1 base and J by 1 base, with 10 bases between them. Germline CDR1 and CDR2: SGHTA and FQGNSA. The CDR3 has 15 amino acids. In nucleotides, the CDR3 is TGTGCCAGCAGCTTAGGGCGGTTTCGGAACACTGAAGCTTTCTTT. Protein sequence: CASSLGRFRNTEAFF.

This clone showed up just a few times. The chain has TRBV7-3 and TRBJ1-1, with D possibly being TRBD1 (6 bases). The CDR3 covers 13 residues. Germline CDR1 reads SGHTA; CDR2 reads FQGTGA. Trimming left V 5 bases short and J 4 bases short, with 11 bases between. The CDR3 loop is CASSPGQVTEAFF. Here the CDR3 DNA reads TGTGCCAGCAGCCCGGGACAAGTCACTGAAGCTTTCTTT. Drawing the rest from reference TRBV7-3 and TRBJ1-1, the complete variable domain is GAGVSQTPSNKVTEKGKYVELRCDPISGHTALYWYRQSLGQGPEFLIYFQGTGAADDSGLPNDRFFAVRPEGSVSTLKIQRTERGDSAVYLCASSPGQVTEAFFGQGTRLTVV.

The chain carries TRBV15 and TRBJ2-2; 9 bases line up with TRBD1. The germline V gene has CDR1 LNHNV and CDR2 YYDKDF (reference sequence). The CDR3 totals 16 residues. With V trimmed by 0 bases and J by 5 bases, 4 bases remained unmatched. The CDR3 sequence is CATSRDLGTGTGELFF. The CDR3 DNA follows: TGTGCCACCAGCAGAGATCTAGGGACAGGGACCGGGGAGCTGTTTTTT.

The V gene is TRBV7-9, the J gene TRBJ1-5, with 7 bases identical to TRBD1. V was pared by 6 bases and J by 2 bases, with 10 bases of the junction left unmatched. Germline loops: CDR1 SEHNR, CDR2 FQNEAQ (reference sequence). The CDR3 has 16 residues. CDR3 protein: CASRHRLTGCNQPQHF. The CDR3 DNA sequence: TGTGCCAGCAGGCATCGCCTGACAGGGTGCAATCAGCCCCAGCATTTT.

The rearrangement links TRBV4-1 to TRBJ2-2, with 7 bases identical to TRBD2. Germline CDR1 is MGHRA and CDR2 is YSYEKL. The CDR3 is made up of 16 amino acids. V lost 4 bases, J lost 5 bases, and 10 bases stayed unmatched. DNA for the CDR3: TGCGCCAGCAGCCGAAGCTTCAGGGAGGGTACCGGGGAGCTGTTTTTT. This sequence encodes CASSRSFREGTGELFF.

This chain connects TRBV5-1 to TRBJ1-1, with unresolved D. The germline CDR1 and CDR2 sequences are SGHRS and YFSETQ. Trimming took off 4 bases at V and 2 bases at J, with 9 bases between the two ends. CDR3 size: 13 residues. The CDR3 bases are TGCGCCAGCAGCATCCAACTAAACACTGAAGCTTTCTTT. This sequence encodes CASSIQLNTEAFF.

This clone was observed a single time. The chain employs TRBV28 and TRBJ2-5; TRBD2 matches 12 bases. The end of the DNA aligns better with TRBJ2-7, so the J call may be wrong. The CDR3 is 16 residues long. Germline V gene lookup returns CDR1 MDHEN and CDR2 SYDVKM. CDR3 DNA: TGTGCCAGCAGTCCCGGGACTAGCGGGCCACCCCACGAGCAGTACTTC. Protein product: CASSPGTSGPPHEQYF.

This clone was counted a single time. The V and J genes are TRBV11-2 and TRBJ2-3; perhaps TRBD2 as D (5 bases). The CDR3 has 14 amino acids. Per germline, CDR1 SGHAT and CDR2 FQNNGV. V gave up 1 base and J gave up 2 bases, with 7 bases separating them. CDR3 loop: CASSLGLATDTQYF. As DNA, the CDR3 is TGTGCCAGCAGCTTAGGCCTAGCCACAGATACGCAGTATTTT.

V usage is TRBV28 and J usage is TRBJ2-7; no reliable D call. This CDR3 has 15 amino acids. In germline, CDR1 is MDHEN, CDR2 SYDVKM. Trimming removed 5 bases at V and 2 bases at J, with 16 bases between. Written as DNA, the CDR3 is TGTGCCAGCAGTAAGGCGGATTCTGCCGCCTACGAGCAGTACTTC. The encoded protein is CASSKADSAAYEQYF.

This chain connects TRBV11-2 to TRBJ2-1; 13 positions agree with TRBD2. The V segment lost 4 bases and the J segment 7 bases; nucleotides outside the gene matches: 13. This CDR3 is 18 amino acids long. Per germline, CDR1 SGHAT and CDR2 FQNNGV. The CDR3 is CASSSRGLAGSAGNEQFF. CDR3 sequence (DNA): TGTGCCAGCAGCTCCAGGGGACTAGCGGGATCCGCCGGGAATGAGCAGTTCTTC.

This clone has only a few counts. V gene TRBV5-6 combines with J gene TRBJ1-5; 8 nucleotides line up with TRBD1. This CDR3 is built from 18 residues. Germline V lookup: CDR1 SGHDT, CDR2 YYEEEE. With V trimmed by 0 bases and J by 0 bases, 8 bases remained unmatched. The CDR3 bases are TGTGCCAGCAGCTTGGCTCGGACAGGGAACCCTAGCAATCAGCCCCAGCATTTT. Protein: CASSLARTGNPSNQPQHF.

The DNA of the CDR3 is TGTGCCATCAGTGTGGGTAGCGGGGGGGCCGTTGAGCAGTTCTTC. Translated, it gives CAISVGSGGAVEQFF. The chain has TRBV10-3 and TRBJ2-1; 11 bases align to TRBD2. CDR3 length: 15 residues. Germline V gene data show CDR1 as ENHRY and CDR2 as SYGVKD. V shed 4 bases and J 9 bases; nucleotides not matched to a gene: 8.

The CDR3 sequence: CASSPQGLAAGGARAYNEQFF. The CDR3 bases are TGTGCCAGCAGCCCCCAGGGACTAGCGGCGGGGGGTGCTAGGGCCTACAATGAGCAGTTCTTC. The V and J genes are TRBV7-3 and TRBJ2-1, with TRBD2 matching over 11 bases. Germline values: CDR1 SGHTA, CDR2 FQGTGA. CDR3 length equals 21 residues. J gave up 2 bases and V 5 bases, and 20 bases lay outside the gene matches.

This chain uses TRBV6-5 with TRBJ2-2; D might be TRBD2 (5 bases). The ends were cut back, 4 bases at V and 4 bases at J, with 7 bases in the middle. CDR3 length: 13 amino acids. Germline CDR1 reads MNHEY; CDR2 reads SVGAGI. CDR3 protein: CASSWRVTGELFF. The CDR3 bases are TGTGCCAGCAGTTGGCGGGTCACCGGGGAGCTGTTTTTT.

This clone appeared a single time. This chain uses TRBV19 with TRBJ2-7, with a tentative D call TRBD2 (5 bases). V lost 8 bases, J lost 4 bases, and 12 bases lay in between. The CDR3 runs to 12 residues. Looked up from germline, CDR1 is LNHDA and CDR2 is SQIVND (reference sequence). The CDR3: CASRGRGYEQYF. The CDR3 DNA sequence: TGTGCCAGTCGCGGACGGGGATACGAGCAGTACTTC.

The V call is TRBV6-6, the J call TRBJ2-3; D not resolved. With 6 bases removed from V and 2 bases from J, the gap between germline ends came to 6 bases. There are 12 residues in the CDR3. CDR1 and CDR2 (germline): MNHNY, SVGAGI (reference sequence). The CDR3 here is CASSPNTDTQYF. CDR3 nucleotide sequence: TGTGCCAGCAGCCCTAACACAGATACGCAGTATTTT.

V gene TRBV6-1 combines with J gene TRBJ2-7, with 11 bases fitting TRBD1. The germline V gene encodes CDR1 MNHNS and CDR2 SASEGT. The V segment lost 4 bases and the J segment 5 bases; nucleotides outside the gene matches: 10. The CDR3 is made up of 16 amino acids. For the CDR3, the DNA is TGTGCCAGCAGTGTAGGTAAAGGGACAGGGGGTAACGAGCAGTACTTC. Encoded protein: CASSVGKGTGGNEQYF.

The V gene is TRBV28, the J gene TRBJ2-7; 10 bases align to TRBD1. The V gene end was trimmed by 4 bases and the J gene end by 4 bases; junction bases not matched to a gene: 7. The CDR3 length is 15 residues. Germline CDR1 is MDHEN and CDR2 is SYDVKM. CDR3 in DNA: TGTGCCAGCAGTTCCTCGGGACAGGGGAGGTACGAGCAGTACTTC. Residues: CASSSSGQGRYEQYF.

CDR3 sequence reads: CATSRGGQGRGGEQFF. The DNA for the CDR3 is TGTGCCACCAGCAGAGGGGGACAGGGACGGGGCGGGGAGCAGTTCTTC. This sequence joins TRBV15 and TRBJ2-1; 9 bases line up with TRBD1. CDR1 and CDR2 from the germline V gene are LNHNV and YYDKDF (reference sequence). Trimming took 1 base from V and 10 from J; bases not matched to a gene: 11. The CDR3 is 16 residues long.

The chain employs TRBV5-1 and TRBJ2-5, with 15 bases that match TRBD2. V lost 4 bases to trimming and J lost 5 bases; unmatched junction nucleotides: 9. The length of the CDR3 is 17 residues. The germline V gene encodes CDR1 SGHRS and CDR2 YFSETQ. Here the CDR3 DNA reads TGCGCCAGCAGCCCTGGGACTAGCGGGGGGCTGGCGGAGACCCAGTACTTC. As protein: CASSPGTSGGLAETQYF. The full variable domain, completed using reference TRBV5-1 and TRBJ2-5, is KAGVTQTPRYLIKTRGQQVTLSCSPISGHRSVSWYQQTPGQGLQFLFEYFSETQRNKGNFPGRFSGRQFSNSRSEMNVSTLELGDSALYLCASSPGTSGGLAETQYFGPGTRLLVL.